This TCR beta chain was obtained from a study of T cells in narcolepsy. Across the whole study: Patients with NT1 or NT2 and healthy control donors were enrolled. Study outcomes and limitations: Blood of same and different patients, but not healthy controls, reportedly held recurring autoreactive clonotypes. Some memory CD4+ repertoires had no autoreactive clone sequences. Same-patient CSF and blood CD4+ T cell clonotypes included HCRT-specific and TRIB2-specific autoreactive ones.

Germline lookup yields CDR1 LGHNA and CDR2 YSLEER. The CDR3 is made up of 18 amino acids. Trimming took 2 bases from V and 0 from J, leaving 19 bases between them. With regard to this clone: Its antigen is undetermined.

Profiled with immunoSEQ multiplex PCR; TCRdb holds only in-frame clones, not every one. The data show tens of thousands of clones, around 82% seen once. The chain carries TRBV4-3 and TRBJ1-1, with a weak D call TRBD1 (5 bases). Source material: CD45RA- memory CD4+ T cells from PBMCs. This sequence originates from a human donor with narcolepsy. The CDR3, as DNA: TGCGCCAGCAGCCAATCATTAGTTAGGGGATCGGTGAACACTGAAGCTTTCTTT. This sequence encodes CASSQSLVRGSVNTEAFF.